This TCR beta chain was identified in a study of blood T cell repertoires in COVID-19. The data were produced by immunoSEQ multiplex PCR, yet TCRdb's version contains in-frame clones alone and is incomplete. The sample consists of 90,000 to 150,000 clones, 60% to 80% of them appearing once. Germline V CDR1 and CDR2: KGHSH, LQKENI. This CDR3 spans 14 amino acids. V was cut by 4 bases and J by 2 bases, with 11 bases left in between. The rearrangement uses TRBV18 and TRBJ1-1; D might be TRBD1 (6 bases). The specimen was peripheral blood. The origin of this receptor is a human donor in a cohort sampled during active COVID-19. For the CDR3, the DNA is TGTGCCAGCTCACTACAGGGACAAAACACTGAAGCTTTCTTT. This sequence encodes CASSLQGQNTEAFF.